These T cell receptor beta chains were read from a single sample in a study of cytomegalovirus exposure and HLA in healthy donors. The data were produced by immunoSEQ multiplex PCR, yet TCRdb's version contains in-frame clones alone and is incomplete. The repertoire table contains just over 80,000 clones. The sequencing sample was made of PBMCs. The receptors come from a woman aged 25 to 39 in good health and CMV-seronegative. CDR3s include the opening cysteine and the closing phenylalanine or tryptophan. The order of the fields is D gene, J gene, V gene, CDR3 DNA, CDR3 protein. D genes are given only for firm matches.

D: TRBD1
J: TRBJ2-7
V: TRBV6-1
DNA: TGTGCCAGCAGTGAAGGGGGACAGGTCCTCTACGAGCAGTACTTC
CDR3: CASSEGGQVLYEQYF

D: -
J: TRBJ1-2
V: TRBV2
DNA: TGTGCCAGCAGTACCCAGAACTATGGCTACACCTTC
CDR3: CASSTQNYGYTF

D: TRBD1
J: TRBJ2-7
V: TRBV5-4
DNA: TGTGCCAGCAGCTTGGCCCTACAGGGGAGCGAGCAGTACTTC
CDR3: CASSLALQGSEQYF

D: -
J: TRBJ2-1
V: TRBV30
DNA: TGTGCACTCGTCGGGGGAGACAATGAGCAGTTCTTC
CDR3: CALVGGDNEQFF

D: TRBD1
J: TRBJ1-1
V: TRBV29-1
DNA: TGCAGCGTCCGGGGACAGTCGAACACTGAAGCTTTCTTT
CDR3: CSVRGQSNTEAFF

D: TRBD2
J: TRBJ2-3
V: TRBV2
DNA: TGTGCCACCATCCCCCAGGCTAGCGGGAGAACAGATACGCAGTATTTT
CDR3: CATIPQASGRTDTQYF

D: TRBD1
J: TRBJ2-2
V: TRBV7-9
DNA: TGTGCCAGCAGCCCAGGGGGCACCGGGGAGCTGTTTTTT
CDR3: CASSPGGTGELFF

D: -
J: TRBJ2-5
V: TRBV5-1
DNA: TGCGCCAGCAGCTTCGAGGGCGTGGAGACCCAGTACTTC
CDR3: CASSFEGVETQYF

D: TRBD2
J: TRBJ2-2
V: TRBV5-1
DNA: TGCGCCAGCAGCTGGACCGGGACTAGCGGGATGGTCGGGGAGCTGTTTTTT
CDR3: CASSWTGTSGMVGELFF

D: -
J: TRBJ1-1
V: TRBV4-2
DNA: TGTGCCAGCACCCCTGAGTTGGGCCACATGAACACTGAAGCTTTCTTT
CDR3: CASTPELGHMNTEAFF

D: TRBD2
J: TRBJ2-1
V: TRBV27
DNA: TGTGCCAGCAGTTTGAGGCGGGGGGACAACAATGAGCAGTTCTTC
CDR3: CASSLRRGDNNEQFF

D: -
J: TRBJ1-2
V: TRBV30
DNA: TGTGCCTGGAGTGCGTATAATAACTATGGCTACACCTTC
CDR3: CAWSAYNNYGYTF

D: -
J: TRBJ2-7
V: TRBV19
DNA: TGTGCCAGCGCTACGGGACACACGTACGAGCAGTACTTC
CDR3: CASATGHTYEQYF

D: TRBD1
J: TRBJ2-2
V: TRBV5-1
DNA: TGCGCCAGCAGCTTCGGACAGGGAATCACCGGGGAGCTGTTTTTT
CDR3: CASSFGQGITGELFF

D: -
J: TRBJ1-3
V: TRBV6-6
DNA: TGTGCCAGCACCCTCGACAGACCTAGGCCTGGAAACACCATATATTTT
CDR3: CASTLDRPRPGNTIYF

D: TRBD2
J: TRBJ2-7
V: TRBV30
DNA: TGTGCCTGGAGTGACGGGGGGGGCGCCTACGAGCAGTACTTC
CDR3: CAWSDGGGAYEQYF

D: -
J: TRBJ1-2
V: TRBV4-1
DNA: TGCGCCAGCAGCCAGGCTGACGGGAACTATGGCTACACCTTC
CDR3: CASSQADGNYGYTF

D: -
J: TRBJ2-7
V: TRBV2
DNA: TGTGCCAGCAGGGATACAGGGAGAGACGGGCAGTACTTC
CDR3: CASRDTGRDGQYF

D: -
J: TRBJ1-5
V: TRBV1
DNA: TGCACCAGCAGCCAAGGACAGTACAATCAGCCCCAGCATTTT
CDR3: CTSSQGQYNQPQHF

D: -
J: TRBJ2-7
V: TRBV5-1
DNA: TGCGCCAGCAGCTTGGACGGCGGAGCCTACGAGCAGTACTTC
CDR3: CASSLDGGAYEQYF

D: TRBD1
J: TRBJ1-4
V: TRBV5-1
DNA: TGCGCCAGCAGCTTGACAGGGGGCAAGGAAAAACTGTTTTTT
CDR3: CASSLTGGKEKLFF

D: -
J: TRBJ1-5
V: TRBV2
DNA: TGTGCCAGCAGTTCTGGAGTAAGCAATCAGCCCCAGCATTTT
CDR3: CASSSGVSNQPQHF

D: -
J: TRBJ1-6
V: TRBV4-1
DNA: TGCGCCAGCAGCCAAGTCCCGAGCTCCTATAATTCACCCCTCCACTTT
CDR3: CASSQVPSSYNSPLHF

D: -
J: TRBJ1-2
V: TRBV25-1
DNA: TGTGCCAGCAGTGGGGCAAATGGCTACACCTTC
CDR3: CASSGANGYTF

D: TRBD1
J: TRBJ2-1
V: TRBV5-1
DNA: TGCGCCAGCAGCTGGGGACAGGGGGCGCCCAATGAGCAGTTCTTC
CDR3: CASSWGQGAPNEQFF

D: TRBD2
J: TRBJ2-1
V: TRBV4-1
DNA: TGCGCCAGCAGCCAAACCGGGACTAGGATAAGATATGAGCAGTTCTTC
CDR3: CASSQTGTRIRYEQFF

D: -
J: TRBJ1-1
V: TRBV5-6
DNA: TGTGCCAGCAGCTTGCCCCCCGGCTGGGCGACTGAAGCTTTCTTT
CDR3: CASSLPPGWATEAFF

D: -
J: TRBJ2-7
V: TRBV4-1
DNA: TGCGCCAGCAGCCCCACCCTAGTGGCTGGGAGCGAGCAGTACTTC
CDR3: CASSPTLVAGSEQYF

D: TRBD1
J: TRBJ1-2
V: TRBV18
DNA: TGTGCCAGCTCACCGGGACAGGGTCATGGCTACACCTTC
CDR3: CASSPGQGHGYTF

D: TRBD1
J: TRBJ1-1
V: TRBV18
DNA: TGTGCCAGCTCACTTCTGGGACAGGTGAACACTGAAGCTTTCTTT
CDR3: CASSLLGQVNTEAFF

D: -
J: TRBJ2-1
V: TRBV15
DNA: TGTGCCACCAGCAGTGATCCAGGGGTGTCCGGCAATGAGCAGTTCTTC
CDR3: CATSSDPGVSGNEQFF

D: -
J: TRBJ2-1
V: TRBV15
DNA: TGTGCCACCAGCGTCGGGCTGAGGGGGAATGAGCAGTTCTTC
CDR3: CATSVGLRGNEQFF

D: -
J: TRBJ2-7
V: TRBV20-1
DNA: TGCAGTGCTAGCCTAGACTACGAGCAGTACTTC
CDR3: CSASLDYEQYF

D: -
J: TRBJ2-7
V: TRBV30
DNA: TGTGCCTGGGTGGCCGGAACGGGGGACGCCTACGAGCAGTACTTC
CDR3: CAWVAGTGDAYEQYF

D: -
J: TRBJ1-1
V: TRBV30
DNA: TGTGCCTGGAGGGTACAGAGTTTTGGCACTGAAGATTTCTTT
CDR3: CAWRVQSFGTEDFF

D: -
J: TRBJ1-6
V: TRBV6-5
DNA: TGTGCCAGCAGCGTAGGACACTATAATTCACCCCTCCACTTT
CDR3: CASSVGHYNSPLHF

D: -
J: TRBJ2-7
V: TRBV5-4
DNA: TGTGCCAGCAGCTTTCAAGGGGGCTCCTACGAGCAGTACTTC
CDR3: CASSFQGGSYEQYF

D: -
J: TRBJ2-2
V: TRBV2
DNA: TGTGCCAGCAAAGACACCGTCGCGAACACCGGGGAGCTGTTTTTT
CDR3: CASKDTVANTGELFF

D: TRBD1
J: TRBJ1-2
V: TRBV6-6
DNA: TGTGCCAGCAGCCAGAGACAGGGGGCGAGGGATGGCTACACCTTC
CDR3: CASSQRQGARDGYTF

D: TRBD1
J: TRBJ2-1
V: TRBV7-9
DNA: TGTGCCAGCAGCCCACGACAGGGAACCTACAATGAGCAGTTCTTC
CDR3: CASSPRQGTYNEQFF

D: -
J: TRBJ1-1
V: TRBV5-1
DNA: TGCGCCAGCAGCTTGTACAGTCCCATGAACACTGAAGCTTTCTTT
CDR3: CASSLYSPMNTEAFF

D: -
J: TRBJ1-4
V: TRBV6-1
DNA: TGTGCCAGCACCCGGGGGGAGGTAGCTAATGAAAAACTGTTTTTT
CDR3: CASTRGEVANEKLFF

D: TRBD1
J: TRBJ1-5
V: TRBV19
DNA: TGTGCCAGTAGTACCCCGGGACAGGGGTTTCAGCCCCAGCATTTT
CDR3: CASSTPGQGFQPQHF

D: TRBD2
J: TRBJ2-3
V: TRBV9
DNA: TGTGCCAGCAGCTCCGGGACTCGGGGGGGAAGCACAGATACGCAGTATTTT
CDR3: CASSSGTRGGSTDTQYF

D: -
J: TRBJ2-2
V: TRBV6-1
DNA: TGTGCCAGCAGTGACACAGGGGGGGAATGGGAGCTGTTTTTT
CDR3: CASSDTGGEWELFF

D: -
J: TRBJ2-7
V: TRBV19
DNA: TGTGCCAGTAGTACGCTTACAGAGTCCTACGAGCAGTACTTC
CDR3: CASSTLTESYEQYF

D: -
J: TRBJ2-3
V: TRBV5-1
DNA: TGCGCCAGCAGCTTCCGGCTAGCGAGCACAGATACGCAGTATTTT
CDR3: CASSFRLASTDTQYF

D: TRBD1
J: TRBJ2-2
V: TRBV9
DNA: TGTGCCAGCAGCGCTCGACAGGGAAACACCGGGGAGCTGTTTTTT
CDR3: CASSARQGNTGELFF

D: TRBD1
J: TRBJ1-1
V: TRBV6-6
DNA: TGTGCCAGCAGAGAATGGACAGGGGGGAACACTGAAGCTTTCTTT
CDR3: CASREWTGGNTEAFF

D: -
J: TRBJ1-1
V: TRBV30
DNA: TGTGCCTGGAGTACCCAGGGGCGGAACACTGAAGCTTTCTTT
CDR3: CAWSTQGRNTEAFF

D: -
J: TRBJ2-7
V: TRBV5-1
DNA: TGCGCCAGCAGCTTGGACCCCCAGCGGCTGTCCCACGAGCAGTACTTC
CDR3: CASSLDPQRLSHEQYF

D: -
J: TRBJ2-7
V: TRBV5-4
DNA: TGTGCCAGCAGCGCGGGGCTGGCCTACGAGCAGTACTTC
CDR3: CASSAGLAYEQYF

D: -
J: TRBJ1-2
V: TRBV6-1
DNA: TGTGCCAGCAGTGAAGGGTGGGGAGCTAACTATGGCTACACCTTC
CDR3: CASSEGWGANYGYTF

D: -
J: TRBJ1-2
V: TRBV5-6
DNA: TGTGCCAGCAGCCTCGGCGGCGCGCTTGCCTATGGCTACACCTTC
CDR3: CASSLGGALAYGYTF

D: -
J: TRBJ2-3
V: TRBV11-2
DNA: TGTGCCAGCACCAAACAGGGCACCTACACAGATACGCAGTATTTT
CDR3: CASTKQGTYTDTQYF

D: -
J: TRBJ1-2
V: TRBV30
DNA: TGTGCCTGGAAACACCAGGGGTCACTTTCTAACTATGGCTACACCTTC
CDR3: CAWKHQGSLSNYGYTF

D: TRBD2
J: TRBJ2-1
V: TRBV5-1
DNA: TGCGCCAGCAGCCCATCTAGCGGGGGAAACAATGAGCAGTTCTTC
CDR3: CASSPSSGGNNEQFF